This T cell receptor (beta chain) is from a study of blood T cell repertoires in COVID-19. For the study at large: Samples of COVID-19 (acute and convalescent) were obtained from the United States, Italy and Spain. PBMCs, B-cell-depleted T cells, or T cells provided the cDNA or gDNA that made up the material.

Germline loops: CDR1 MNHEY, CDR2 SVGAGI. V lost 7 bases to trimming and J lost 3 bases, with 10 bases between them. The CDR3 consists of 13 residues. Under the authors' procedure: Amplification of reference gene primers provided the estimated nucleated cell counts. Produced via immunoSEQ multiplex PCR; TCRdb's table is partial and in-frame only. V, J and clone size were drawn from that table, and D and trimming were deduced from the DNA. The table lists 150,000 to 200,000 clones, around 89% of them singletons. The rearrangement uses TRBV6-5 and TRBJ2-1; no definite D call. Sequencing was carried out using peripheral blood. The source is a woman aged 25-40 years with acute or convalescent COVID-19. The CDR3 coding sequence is TGTGCCAGCAACCCTACCCGCTACAATGAGCAGTTCTTC. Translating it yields CASNPTRYNEQFF.